This paragraph reports one T cell receptor beta chain. This clonotype turned up a few times. No cognate antigen has been identified for it. No clone much larger than this one lies a single base away; base qualities are absent. The data were taken from a study of post-analysis software for immune sequencing data (dated by TCRdb to the mid-2010s). Broadly, across the study: Disease courses on record covered relapsing-remitting, secondary progressive and progressive-relapsing multiple sclerosis, though some patients had no subtype annotation. The patient repertoires were compared against approximately ten previously published healthy control repertoires obtained from donors aged about 6 to 27 years. A subset of samples was prepared in parallel using single-end sample barcoding, then pooled and co-amplified after Illumina adapter ligation. Study-level results and caveats: When samples were clustered directly using the F measure, samples prepared in the same batch co-clustered strongly, which prompted a batch-effect correction. Roughly 5 TRBV segments, including TRBV5-6, TRBV5-1 and TRBV20-1, were significantly more frequent in patients than controls. The multiple sclerosis patient group was slightly younger than the control group. Multiple sclerosis patients had significantly lower normalized Chao1 diversity than controls, a result that suggests substantial peripheral T-cell clonal expansion.

To demonstrate the VDJtools post-analysis software, TCR beta repertoires were profiled from the peripheral blood of more than ten young patients with multiple sclerosis. The multiple sclerosis patients were children and adolescents ranging in age from roughly 6 to 15 years. Receptor amplification or capture employed PCR. Sequencing took place on an Illumina HiSeq 2500. To reduce PCR and sequencing biases, unique molecular identifiers were incorporated into the TCR beta cDNA libraries. Per 1 to 10 million input T cells, approximately 500,000 cDNA molecules were obtained, such that each molecule approximated one T cell. The patient libraries were prepared and sequenced with the same protocol used for the earlier healthy control dataset. Samples belonging to the same batch were prepared together, multiplexed and sequenced on a shared HiSeq lane. Per the source publication's procedure: Raw barcoded reads were processed with MIGEC, discarding single-read molecular identifier groups before consensus assembly and CDR3 extraction. Clonotype tables were post-analysed with VDJtools, normalizing diversity by down-sampling all datasets to the smallest sample size. In repertoire overlap clustering, CDR3 amino acid sequences, but not nucleotide sequences, were matched to correct batch-related cross-sample contamination. TCRdb ran its own pipeline on the public reads, namely fastp trimming at Q25 and MiXCR clone calling, and kept in-frame beta chains. Rows merge per CDR3 protein into single entries with the most common DNA and genes. These V and J calls rely on TCRdb rather than the paper's analysis. The sample contains 350,000 to 450,000 distinct CDR3 sequences, approximately 38% of them found a single time. Around an eighth of the sample rests with the top ten.

Trimming at the junction amounts to 5 bases on V and 7 bases on J, and the germline ends lie 15 bases apart. From its cysteine to its phenylalanine, the CDR3 spans 14 amino acids. Only the CDR3 region is kept as DNA, spanning 42 bases read in frame from base 1. The clonotype originates from a girl aged 5-17 years with multiple sclerosis. The chain is encoded by TRBV12-3 or TRBV12-4 joined to TRBJ1-5; TRBD1 is perhaps the D gene, given 5 matching bases. The specimen sequenced was blood. The CDR3 is CASSETGAEQPQHF. The nucleotides read TGTGCCAGCAGTGAGACCGGGGCAGAACAGCCCCAGCATTTT.